What follows are 32 T cell receptor beta chains derived from one specimen sequenced in a study of shared T cell receptors in the human thymus. This table comes from immunoSEQ multiplex PCR, and its TCRdb copy is limited to in-frame clones, with some not included. The sample lists some 760,000 clones, 80% to 90% occurring once. This same sample was also part of a study on human thymus T cells.

Sequencing was performed on thymocytes. The source of these receptors is a girl less than two years old with a congenital heart defect.

This chain joins TRBV27 and TRBJ1-2; D remains ambiguous. The CDR3 contains 14 residues. Germline lookup yields CDR1 MNHEY and CDR2 SMNVEV (reference sequence). Trimming left V 7 bases short and J 5 bases short, with 17 bases between. For the CDR3, the DNA is TGTGCCAGCAACCGACATTATGGCTTATATGGCTACACCTTC. It specifies CASNRHYGLYGYTF.

This CDR3 reads CASSASTGNEQFF. CDR3 bases: TGCGCCAGCAGTGCCTCGACAGGAAATGAGCAGTTCTTC. The chain is built from TRBV10-1 and TRBJ2-1; D is perhaps TRBD1 (6 bases). This CDR3 is built from 13 residues. Germline loops: CDR1 WNHNN, CDR2 SYGVQD (reference sequence). Trimming stripped 4 bases from V and 7 bases from J, with 11 bases between.

J is TRBJ1-5 and V is TRBV10-3; 9 bases fit TRBD1. Germline V gene lookup returns CDR1 ENHRY and CDR2 SYGVKD. The V gene end was trimmed by 6 bases and the J gene end by 3 bases; junction bases not matched to a gene: 3. This CDR3 has 14 residues. CDR3 amino acids: CAIRGQGANQPQHF. Written as DNA, the CDR3 is TGTGCCATCAGGGGACAGGGCGCCAATCAGCCCCAGCATTTT.

The J gene is TRBJ1-1, the V gene TRBV7-9, with a possible D match to TRBD1 (5 bases). V gave up 0 bases and J gave up 8 bases, with 19 bases separating them. Per germline, CDR1 SEHNR and CDR2 FQNEAQ (reference sequence). The CDR3 runs to 16 residues. CDR3 bases: TGTGCCAGCAGCTTAGCGAAGGGGCCAAACCGCCCAGAAGCTTTCTTT. It encodes CASSLAKGPNRPEAFF.

Points on this clone: Other DNA sequences of this sample code for an identical CDR3. The V gene is TRBV28, the J gene TRBJ1-6; no reliable D call. The CDR3 consists of 18 residues. V shed 3 bases and J shed 0 bases, with 15 bases lying between them. Germline-derived CDR1 and CDR2 are MDHEN and SYDVKM. The CDR3 bases are TGTGCCAGCAGTTTCTTGTCCTTCATGAGCTCCTATAATTCACCCCTCCACTTT. Translated: CASSFLSFMSSYNSPLHF.

This rearrangement joins TRBV21-1 to TRBJ2-2; the D segment call TRBD1 is taken from the table without a DNA check. TRBV21-1 has pseudogene status. The CDR3 loop spans 14 amino acids. CDR3 in DNA: TGTACCGATACCGGGACAGAAGAGACCGGGGAGCTGTTTTTT. Its translation: CTDTGTEETGELFF.

V gene TRBV6-6 combines with J gene TRBJ2-1, with TRBD1 matching over 8 bases. Trimming removed 0 bases from V and 6 bases from J; junction bases left unmatched: 4. The CDR3 has 15 residues. Per the germline V gene, CDR1 is MNHNY and CDR2 is SVGAGI (reference sequence). CDR3 sequence (DNA): TGTGCCAGCAGTTACTCCCCAGGGGGCTTCAATGAGCAGTTCTTC. Translating gives CASSYSPGGFNEQFF.

The genes are TRBV4-3 and TRBJ2-7, with D possibly being TRBD1 (6 bases). Trimming shortened V by 0 bases and J by 3 bases, and 24 bases separated the two germline ends. The CDR3 consists of 19 residues. Germline lookup yields CDR1 LGHNA and CDR2 YSLEER. Here the CDR3 reads CASSQEIIPGEGCLYEQYF. The CDR3 coding sequence is TGCGCCAGCAGCCAAGAAATTATCCCAGGGGAAGGGTGTCTCTACGAGCAGTACTTC.

The chain couples TRBV28 to TRBJ1-1, with D perhaps matching TRBD1 (5 bases). This CDR3 spans 15 amino acids. Germline V CDR1 and CDR2: MDHEN, SYDVKM. Trimming removed 2 bases from V and 7 bases from J, with 17 bases in between. CDR3: CASSLGWGRDLEAFF. The CDR3 bases are TGTGCCAGCAGTTTAGGGTGGGGCAGGGATCTTGAAGCTTTCTTT.

The V and J genes are TRBV5-1 and TRBJ1-4; D is uncertain. Trimming removed 4 bases at V and 5 bases at J, with 15 bases between. Germline CDR1 reads SGHRS; CDR2 reads YFSETQ. This CDR3 has 15 residues. CDR3 DNA sequence: TGCGCCAGCAGCCCGCGTTGGAGGGCGAATGAAAAACTGTTTTTT. It translates to CASSPRWRANEKLFF.

This clone was picked up one time. The genes are TRBV6-1 and TRBJ1-4; no clear D. Germline assignment: CDR1 MNHNS and CDR2 SASEGT. V was trimmed by 6 bases and J by 16 bases, leaving 18 bases between them. This CDR3 is built from 12 residues. CDR3 nucleotide sequence: TGTGCCAGCAGCCCGGGTAGGATCAAGGCGTTTTTT. As protein: CASSPGRIKAFF.

This rearrangement joins TRBV5-1 to TRBJ2-3; 7 positions match TRBD2. Germline V gene sequence: CDR1 SGHRS, CDR2 YFSETQ. With 6 bases clipped from V and 3 bases from J, the junction kept 19 bases outside the gene matches. The CDR3 loop spans 18 amino acids. The CDR3 protein is CASKFPGGGSKGTDTQYF. CDR3 DNA: TGCGCCAGCAAGTTTCCGGGGGGAGGCTCTAAGGGGACAGATACGCAGTATTTT. Full variable domain (outside the CDR3, taken from reference TRBV5-1 and TRBJ2-3): KAGVTQTPRYLIKTRGQQVTLSCSPISGHRSVSWYQQTPGQGLQFLFEYFSETQRNKGNFPGRFSGRQFSNSRSEMNVSTLELGDSALYLCASKFPGGGSKGTDTQYFGPGTRLTVL.

V usage is TRBV27 and J usage is TRBJ2-1; tentative D call: TRBD1 (6 bases). V lost 3 bases and J 9 bases, leaving 15 bases between the germline ends. The CDR3 consists of 14 residues. Germline V CDR1 and CDR2: MNHEY, SMNVEV (reference sequence). Written as DNA, the CDR3 is TGTGCCAGCAGTTTCCTCTCAGGGGAGTTTGAGCAGTTCTTC. Encoded protein: CASSFLSGEFEQFF.

The chain joins TRBV10-3 to TRBJ2-3; 9 nucleotides agree with TRBD1. Looked up from germline, CDR1 is ENHRY and CDR2 is SYGVKD. Trimming took 0 bases from V and 3 from J; bases not matched to a gene: 7. The CDR3 totals 17 residues. The CDR3 DNA follows: TGTGCCATCAGTGAGTCGGAGGGACAGGGTTTGACAGATACGCAGTATTTT. This codes for CAISESEGQGLTDTQYF.

This chain links TRBV19 with TRBJ2-3; weak D call: TRBD2 (5 bases). The length of the CDR3 is 21 residues. Germline lookup yields CDR1 LNHDA and CDR2 SQIVND (reference sequence). With 3 bases removed from V and 0 bases from J, the gap between germline ends came to 28 bases. The CDR3 nucleotides read TGTGCCAGTAGTATGCCGCGCGGCAGAGGTACCCTAGCACCGAGCACAGATACGCAGTATTTT. Its protein product is CASSMPRGRGTLAPSTDTQYF.

The chain has TRBV15 and TRBJ1-5; D is uncertain. V lost 1 base, J lost 2 bases, and 9 bases lay in between. Germline V gene lookup returns CDR1 LNHNV and CDR2 YYDKDF (reference sequence). There are 15 residues in the CDR3. The DNA of the CDR3 is TGTGCCACCAGCAGAGGTCGGGGAGGCAATCAGCCCCAGCATTTT. Its translation: CATSRGRGGNQPQHF.

The chain employs TRBV19 and TRBJ1-2; tentative D call: TRBD1 (5 bases). Germline V gene data show CDR1 as LNHDA and CDR2 as SQIVND (reference sequence). Trimming took off 8 bases at V and 4 bases at J, with 14 bases between the two ends. The length of the CDR3 is 13 residues. The CDR3 is CASRRWGPYGYTF. The CDR3 region has the DNA TGTGCCAGTCGAAGATGGGGCCCCTATGGCTACACCTTC.

This sequence joins TRBV6-5 and TRBJ1-6, with TRBD1 matching 7 bases. The trim removed 6 bases at V and 5 bases at J, leaving 4 bases unmatched. The CDR3 has 14 amino acids. The V gene's germline CDR1 is MNHEY and CDR2 SVGAGI. The CDR3 loop reads CASRITGDNSPLHF. The CDR3 coding sequence is TGTGCCAGCAGGATTACAGGGGATAATTCACCCCTCCACTTT.

The chain combines TRBV5-1 with TRBJ1-6; D is ambiguous. V dropped 0 bases and J dropped 10 bases, with 20 bases sitting between them. This CDR3 has 17 amino acids. CDR1 is SGHRS and CDR2 is YFSETQ in the germline V gene. This CDR3 is CASSLVDPGGMSSPLHF. For the CDR3, the DNA is TGCGCCAGCAGCTTGGTTGATCCGGGCGGGATGAGCTCACCCCTCCACTTT.

This CDR3 is CASSLLGHNYQPQHF. In nucleotides, the CDR3 is TGTGCCAGCAGTTTACTTGGACACAACTATCAGCCCCAGCATTTT. V gene TRBV28 combines with J gene TRBJ1-5, with D maybe TRBD1 (5 bases). The germline CDR1 and CDR2 sequences are MDHEN and SYDVKM. Trimming took off 2 bases at V and 5 bases at J, with 13 bases between the two ends. CDR3 size: 15 residues.

The chain links TRBV5-1 to TRBJ2-2, with D perhaps TRBD1 (7 bases). Germline V lookup: CDR1 SGHRS, CDR2 YFSETQ. The CDR3 is made up of 15 amino acids. Trimming pared 6 bases from V and 5 bases from J, leaving 17 bases between. The CDR3 is CASTFTGAGTGELFF. The CDR3 region has the DNA TGCGCCAGCACCTTCACAGGGGCGGGGACCGGGGAGCTGTTTTTT.

This clone occurred once. The chain's CDR3 is CASGLHMDRDSTDTQYF. DNA of the CDR3: TGTGCTAGTGGTTTACACATGGACAGGGACAGCACAGATACGCAGTATTTT. J is TRBJ2-3 and V is TRBV12-5, with 8 positions matching TRBD1. The CDR3 loop spans 17 amino acids. Germline V gene lookup returns CDR1 LGHNT and CDR2 FRNRAP. Unmatched junction bases numbered 8, after V lost 3 bases and J lost 0 bases.

The chain employs TRBV16 and TRBJ2-7, with a possible D match to TRBD2 (7 bases). V lost 0 bases, J lost 3 bases, and 15 bases lay in between. This CDR3 is 16 amino acids long. Per the germline V gene, CDR1 is KGHSY and CDR2 is FQNENV. The CDR3 spells CASSQSGGRSRYEQYF. In DNA form, the CDR3 reads TGTGCCAGCAGCCAATCGGGGGGGCGGTCTCGCTACGAGCAGTACTTC.

J is TRBJ1-1 and V is TRBV7-9; D gene uncertain. The germline gives CDR1 SEHNR, CDR2 FQNEAQ (reference sequence). V was trimmed by 7 bases and J by 6 bases, leaving 18 bases between them. The CDR3 is 14 amino acids. The CDR3 DNA reads TGTGCCAGCACGGTGGGAGGCCGCCCCCCTGAAGCTTTCTTT. Translation: CASTVGGRPPEAFF.

This chain joins TRBV27 and TRBJ2-1, with D perhaps matching TRBD2 (6 bases). CDR1 is MNHEY, CDR2 SMNVEV, per germline (reference sequence). V was clipped by 2 bases and J by 6 bases, with 20 bases between them. CDR3 length: 17 residues. For the CDR3, the DNA is TGTGCCAGCAGTTTAACACTGAGCGGGTCCCACCTCAATGAGCAGTTCTTC. Encoded protein: CASSLTLSGSHLNEQFF.

This rearrangement joins TRBV11-2 to TRBJ2-7; a possible D gene is TRBD1 (5 bases). Germline V CDR1 and CDR2: SGHAT, FQNNGV. Deletions cut 3 bases from V and 0 bases from J, with 21 bases between. This CDR3 is built from 18 residues. In DNA form, the CDR3 reads TGTGCCAGCAGCTTCCGGTGGCCGCCAGGGCAAAGCTCCTACGAGCAGTACTTC. Translating gives CASSFRWPPGQSSYEQYF.

The sample holds a few counts of this clone. This chain connects TRBV2 to TRBJ2-1, with D tentatively TRBD2 (7 bases). This CDR3 has 17 amino acids. CDR1 and CDR2 (germline): SNHLY, FYNNEI. Trimming shortened V by 7 bases and J by 7 bases, and 26 bases separated the two germline ends. CDR3 nucleotides: TGTGCCAGCAAAATAGGTACGGGGGGCCCCAATTGGAATGAGCAGTTCTTC. It is translated as CASKIGTGGPNWNEQFF.

This rearrangement joins TRBV5-6 to TRBJ2-7; 7 nucleotides align to TRBD1. Germline V gives CDR1 SGHDT, CDR2 YYEEEE. The CDR3 consists of 18 residues. The trim removed 3 bases at V and 0 bases at J, leaving 15 bases unmatched. DNA for the CDR3: TGTGCCAGCAGCTCCCATCCCAAGGACAGGAAACACTCCTACGAGCAGTACTTC. Encoded protein: CASSSHPKDRKHSYEQYF.

The genes are TRBV4-1 and TRBJ1-5, with a possible D match to TRBD1 (5 bases). V was cut by 3 bases and J by 2 bases, with 17 bases left in between. This CDR3 is built from 17 residues. Germline V gene data show CDR1 as MGHRA and CDR2 as YSYEKL. The CDR3 DNA reads as TGCGCCAGCAGCCACTGCAGGGTGGAGAAAGGCAATCAGCCCCAGCATTTT. Translating it yields CASSHCRVEKGNQPQHF.

V is TRBV30 and J is TRBJ2-2; 9 nucleotides line up with TRBD1. Looked up from germline, CDR1 is GTSNPN and CDR2 is SVGIG (reference sequence). After removal of 0 bases from V and 1 base from J, the junction contained 6 bases not matched to a gene. This CDR3 region has 17 residues. The CDR3 bases are TGTGCCTGGAGTGTGTGGTTGGGACAGGGGAACACCGGGGAGCTGTTTTTT. This sequence encodes CAWSVWLGQGNTGELFF.

The CDR3 region is CASSTTGITQYF. As DNA, the CDR3 is TGTGCCAGCAGCACCACAGGGATTACGCAGTATTTT. V gene TRBV7-2 combines with J gene TRBJ2-3; TRBD1 is a possible D gene (6 bases). This CDR3 is 12 amino acids long. Trimming removed 5 bases at V and 8 bases at J, with 11 bases between. Germline CDR1 is SGHTA and CDR2 is FQGNSA.

This chain links TRBV6-5 with TRBJ1-1; TRBD1 matches at 7 bases. This CDR3 has 14 amino acids. Germline CDR1 MNHEY, CDR2 SVGAGI. Trimming took 8 bases from V and 1 from J; bases not matched to a gene: 7. CDR3 loop: CASLLDRTNTEAFF. Here the CDR3 DNA reads TGTGCCAGCCTATTGGACAGGACGAACACTGAAGCTTTCTTT.